Presented here are 3 T cell receptor beta chains from one specimen sequenced in a study of T cells in Graves' hyperthyroidism and ophthalmopathy. Regions amplified from RNA transcripts were the TCR beta CDR3 regions. The study used the HTBI primer set for a first-round RT-PCR of the TCR CDR3. Each CDR3 protein gets one entry after TCRdb re-called the multiplex PCR reads with MiXCR. The data show around 660,000 distinct CDR3 sequences, 45% seen once. Sequences were obtained from peripheral blood or thyroid tissue (not recorded which). These TCRs come from an adult man with Graves' disease, either hyperthyroidism or ophthalmopathy (not recorded which).

In the case of this clonotype: Since a much larger clone is just one base distant, this may be a read error. The chain is built from TRBV29-1 and TRBJ1-1, with a weak D call TRBD1 (5 bases). Germline CDR1 reads SQVTM; CDR2 reads ANQGSEA. The V and J ends lost 4 bases and 1 base respectively, with 10 bases between them. The CDR3 contains 13 residues. The CDR3 region is CSVAGQENTEAFF. Written as DNA, the CDR3 is TGCAGCGTTGCAGGGCAGGAGAACACTGAAGCTTTCTTT. The whole variable domain, filled in from reference TRBV29-1 and TRBJ1-1, reads SAVISQKPSRDICQRGTSLTIQCQVDSQVTMMFWYRQQPGQSLTLIATANQGSEATYESGFVIDKFPISRPNLTFSTLTVSNMSPEDSSIYLCSVAGQENTEAFFGQGTRLTVV.

The rearrangement links TRBV5-1 to TRBJ1-1; D possibly corresponds to TRBD1 (6 bases). Per germline, CDR1 SGHRS and CDR2 YFSETQ. Trimming cost V 6 bases and J 4 bases, with 16 bases left between them. This CDR3 region has 14 residues. CDR3 DNA: TGCGCCAGCACCCAGGGGACGGATGGCACTGAAGCTTTCTTT. It yields the protein CASTQGTDGTEAFF.

The table lists this clonotype with many counts. V gene TRBV5-4 combines with J gene TRBJ2-7; D tentatively reads TRBD1 or TRBD2 (5 bases each). Trimming removed 4 bases at V and 4 bases at J, with 15 bases between. Germline loops: CDR1 SGHNT, CDR2 YYREEE (reference sequence). The CDR3 extends over 14 amino acids. Here the CDR3 reads CASSGGSGGYEQYF. DNA for the CDR3: TGTGCCAGCAGCGGGGGTAGTGGCGGATACGAGCAGTACTTC.